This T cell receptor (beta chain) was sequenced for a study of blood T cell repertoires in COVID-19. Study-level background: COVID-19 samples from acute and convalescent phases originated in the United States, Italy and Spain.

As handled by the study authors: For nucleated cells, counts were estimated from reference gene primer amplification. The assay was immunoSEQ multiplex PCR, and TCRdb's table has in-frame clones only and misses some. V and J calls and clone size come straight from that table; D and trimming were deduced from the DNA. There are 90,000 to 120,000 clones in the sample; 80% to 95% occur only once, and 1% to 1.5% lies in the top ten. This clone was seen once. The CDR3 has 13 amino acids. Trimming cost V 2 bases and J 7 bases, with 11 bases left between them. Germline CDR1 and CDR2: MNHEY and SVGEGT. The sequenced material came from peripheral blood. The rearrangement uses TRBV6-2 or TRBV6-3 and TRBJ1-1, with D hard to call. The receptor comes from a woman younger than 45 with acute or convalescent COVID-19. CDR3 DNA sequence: TGTGCCAGCAGTTACGGGAGGGTGGTTGAAGCTTTCTTT. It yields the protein CASSYGRVVEAFF.